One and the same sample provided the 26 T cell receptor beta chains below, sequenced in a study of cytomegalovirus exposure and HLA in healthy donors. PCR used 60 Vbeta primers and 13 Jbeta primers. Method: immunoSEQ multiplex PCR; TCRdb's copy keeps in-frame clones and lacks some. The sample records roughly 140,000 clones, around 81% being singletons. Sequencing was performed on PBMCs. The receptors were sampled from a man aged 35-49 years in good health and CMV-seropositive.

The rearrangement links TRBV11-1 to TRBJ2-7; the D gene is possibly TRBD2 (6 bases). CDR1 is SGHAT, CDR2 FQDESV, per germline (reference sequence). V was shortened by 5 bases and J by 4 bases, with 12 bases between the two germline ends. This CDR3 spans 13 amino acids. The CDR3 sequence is CASSGPTSYEQYF. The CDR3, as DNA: TGTGCCAGCAGCGGCCCGACTAGTTACGAGCAGTACTTC.

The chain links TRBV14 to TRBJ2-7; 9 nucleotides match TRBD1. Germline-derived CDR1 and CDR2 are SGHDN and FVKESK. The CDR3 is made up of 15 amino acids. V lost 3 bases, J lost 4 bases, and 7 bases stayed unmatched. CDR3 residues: CASSHPGQGLYEQYF. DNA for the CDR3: TGTGCCAGCAGCCACCCGGGACAGGGCCTATACGAGCAGTACTTC.

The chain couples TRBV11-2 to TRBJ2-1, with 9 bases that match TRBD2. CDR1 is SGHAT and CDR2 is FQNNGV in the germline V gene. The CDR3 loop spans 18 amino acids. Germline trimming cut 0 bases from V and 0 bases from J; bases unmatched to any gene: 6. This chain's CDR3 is CASSLEAGGQSSYNEQFF. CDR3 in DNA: TGTGCCAGCAGCTTAGAAGCGGGGGGCCAGAGCTCCTACAATGAGCAGTTCTTC.

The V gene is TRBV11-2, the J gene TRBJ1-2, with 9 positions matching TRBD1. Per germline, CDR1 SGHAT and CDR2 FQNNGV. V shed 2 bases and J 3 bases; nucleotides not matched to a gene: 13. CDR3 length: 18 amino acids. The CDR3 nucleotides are TGTGCCAGCAGCTTATGGTGGACAGGGGATATACCTGACTATGGCTACACCTTC. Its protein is CASSLWWTGDIPDYGYTF.

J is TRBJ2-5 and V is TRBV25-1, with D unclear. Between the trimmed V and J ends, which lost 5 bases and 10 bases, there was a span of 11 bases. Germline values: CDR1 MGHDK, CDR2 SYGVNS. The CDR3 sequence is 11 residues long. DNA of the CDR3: TGTGCCAGCAGTAACGTTGAGTGCCAGTACTTC. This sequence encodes CASSNVECQYF.

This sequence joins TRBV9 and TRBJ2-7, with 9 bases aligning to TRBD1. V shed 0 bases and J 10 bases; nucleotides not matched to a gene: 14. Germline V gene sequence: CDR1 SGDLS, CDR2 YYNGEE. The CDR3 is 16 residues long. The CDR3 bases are TGTGCCAGCAGCGTAGGGGTGGGGGACAGGGTAAAGGAACAGTACTTC. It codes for CASSVGVGDRVKEQYF. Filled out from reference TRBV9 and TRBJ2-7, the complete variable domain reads DSGVTQTPKHLITATGQRVTLRCSPRSGDLSVYWYQQSLDQGLQFLIQYYNGEERAKGNILERFSAQQFPDLHSELNLSSLELGDSALYFCASSVGVGDRVKEQYFGPGTRLTVT.

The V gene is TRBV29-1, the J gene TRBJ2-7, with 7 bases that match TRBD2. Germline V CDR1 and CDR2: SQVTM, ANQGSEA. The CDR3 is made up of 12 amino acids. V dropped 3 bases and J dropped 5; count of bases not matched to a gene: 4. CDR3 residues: CSVDGGGNEQYF. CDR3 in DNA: TGCAGCGTTGATGGGGGGGGTAACGAGCAGTACTTC.

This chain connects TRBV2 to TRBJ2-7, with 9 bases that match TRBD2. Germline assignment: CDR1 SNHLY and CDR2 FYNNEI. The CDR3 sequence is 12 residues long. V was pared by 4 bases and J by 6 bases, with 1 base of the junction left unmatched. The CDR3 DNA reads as TGTGCCAGCAGTGGGACTAGCGTCGAGCAGTACTTC. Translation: CASSGTSVEQYF.

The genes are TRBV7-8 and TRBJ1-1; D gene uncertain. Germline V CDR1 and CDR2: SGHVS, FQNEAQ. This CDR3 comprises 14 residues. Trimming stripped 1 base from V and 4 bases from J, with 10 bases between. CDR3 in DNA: TGTGCCAGCAGCTTAGGTGGTCTGGCCACTGAAGCTTTCTTT. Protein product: CASSLGGLATEAFF.

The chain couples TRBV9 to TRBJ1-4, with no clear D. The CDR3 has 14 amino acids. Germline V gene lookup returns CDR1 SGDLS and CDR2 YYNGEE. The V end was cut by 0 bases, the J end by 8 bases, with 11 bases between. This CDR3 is CASSVGGIGEKLFF. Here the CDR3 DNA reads TGTGCCAGCAGCGTAGGAGGGATTGGAGAAAAACTGTTTTTT.

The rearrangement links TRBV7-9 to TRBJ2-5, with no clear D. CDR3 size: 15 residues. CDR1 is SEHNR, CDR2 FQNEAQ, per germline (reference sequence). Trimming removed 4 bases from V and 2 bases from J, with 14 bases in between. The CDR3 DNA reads TGTGCCAGCAGCTCAAAACTTCACTCACAAGAGACCCAGTACTTC. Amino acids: CASSSKLHSQETQYF.

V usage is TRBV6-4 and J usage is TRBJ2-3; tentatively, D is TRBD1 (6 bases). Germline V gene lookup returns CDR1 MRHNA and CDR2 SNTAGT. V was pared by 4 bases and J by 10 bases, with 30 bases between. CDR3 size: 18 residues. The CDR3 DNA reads TGTGCCAGCAGTGGGTGGAACAGGGTTAGGATTCGGACCAAAGCGCAGTATTTT. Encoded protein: CASSGWNRVRIRTKAQYF.

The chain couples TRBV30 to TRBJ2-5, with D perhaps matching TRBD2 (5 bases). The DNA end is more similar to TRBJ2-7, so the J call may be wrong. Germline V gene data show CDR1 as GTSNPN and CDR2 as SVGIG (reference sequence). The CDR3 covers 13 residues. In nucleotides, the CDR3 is TGTGCCTGGGGAGGCAGTAGCTCCTACGAGCAGTACTTC. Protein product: CAWGGSSSYEQYF.

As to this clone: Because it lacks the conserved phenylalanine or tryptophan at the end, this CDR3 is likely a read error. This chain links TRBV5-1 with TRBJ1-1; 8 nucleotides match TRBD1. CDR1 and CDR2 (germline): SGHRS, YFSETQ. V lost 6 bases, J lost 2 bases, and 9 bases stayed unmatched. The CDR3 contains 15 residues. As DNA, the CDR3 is TGCGCCAGCACCCTCACGACAGGGGCAAACACTGAAGCTTTCATT. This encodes CASTLTTGANTEAFI.

The CDR3 here is CAISEDRGNSPLHF. Here the CDR3 DNA reads TGTGCCATCAGTGAGGACAGGGGTAATTCACCCCTCCACTTT. The chain recombines TRBV10-3 with TRBJ1-6; 8 positions agree with TRBD1. Trimming cost V 2 bases and J 6 bases; bases outside gene matches: 0. Germline V gene sequence: CDR1 ENHRY, CDR2 SYGVKD. There are 14 residues in the CDR3.

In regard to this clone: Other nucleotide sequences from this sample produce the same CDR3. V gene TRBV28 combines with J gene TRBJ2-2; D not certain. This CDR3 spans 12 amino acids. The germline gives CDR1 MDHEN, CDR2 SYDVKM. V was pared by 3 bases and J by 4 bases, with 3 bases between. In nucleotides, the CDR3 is TGTGCCAGCAGTTTGAGCACCGGGGAGCTGTTTTTT. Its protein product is CASSLSTGELFF.

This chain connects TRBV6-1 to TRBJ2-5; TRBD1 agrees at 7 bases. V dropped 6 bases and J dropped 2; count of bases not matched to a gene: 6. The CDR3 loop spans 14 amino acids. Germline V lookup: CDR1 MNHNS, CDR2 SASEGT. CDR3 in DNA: TGTGCCAGCAGACGGTCCAGGGGGCAAGAGACCCAGTACTTC. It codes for CASRRSRGQETQYF.

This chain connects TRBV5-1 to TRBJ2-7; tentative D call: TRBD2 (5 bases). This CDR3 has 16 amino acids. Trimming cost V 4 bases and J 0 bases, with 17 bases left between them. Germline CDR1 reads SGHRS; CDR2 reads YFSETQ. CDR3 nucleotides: TGCGCCAGCAGCGTAGCGCCTCGGGGTAGCTCCTACGAGCAGTACTTC. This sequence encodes CASSVAPRGSSYEQYF.

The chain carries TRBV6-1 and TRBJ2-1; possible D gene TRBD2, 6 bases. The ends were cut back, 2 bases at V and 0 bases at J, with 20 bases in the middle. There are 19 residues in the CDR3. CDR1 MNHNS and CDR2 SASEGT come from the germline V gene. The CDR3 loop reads CASSELAREDISSYNEQFF. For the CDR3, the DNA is TGTGCCAGCAGTGAATTGGCCAGGGAGGACATCAGCTCCTACAATGAGCAGTTCTTC.

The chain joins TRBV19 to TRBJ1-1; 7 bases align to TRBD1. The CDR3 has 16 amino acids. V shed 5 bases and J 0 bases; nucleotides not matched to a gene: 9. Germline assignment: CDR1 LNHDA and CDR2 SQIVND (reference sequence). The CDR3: CASSPGQERLNTEAFF. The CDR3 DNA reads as TGTGCCAGTAGTCCCGGACAGGAGCGCCTGAACACTGAAGCTTTCTTT.

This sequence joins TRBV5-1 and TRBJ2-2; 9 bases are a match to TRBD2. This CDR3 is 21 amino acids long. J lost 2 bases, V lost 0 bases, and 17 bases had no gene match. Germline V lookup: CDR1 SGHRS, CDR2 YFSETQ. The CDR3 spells CASSLVVIAGVRLPNTGELFF. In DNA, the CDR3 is TGCGCCAGCAGCTTGGTTGTGATAGCGGGGGTACGGCTCCCTAACACCGGGGAGCTGTTTTTT.

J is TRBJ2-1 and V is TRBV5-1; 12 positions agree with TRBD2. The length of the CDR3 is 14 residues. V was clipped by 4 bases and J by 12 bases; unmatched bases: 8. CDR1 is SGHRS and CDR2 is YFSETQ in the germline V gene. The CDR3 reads CASSPGLAGARQFF. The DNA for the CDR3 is TGCGCCAGCAGCCCGGGACTAGCGGGCGCCAGGCAGTTCTTC.

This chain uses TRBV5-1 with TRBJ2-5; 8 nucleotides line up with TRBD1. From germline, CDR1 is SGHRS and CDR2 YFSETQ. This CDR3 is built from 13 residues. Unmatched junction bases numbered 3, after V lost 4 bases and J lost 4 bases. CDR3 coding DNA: TGCGCCAGCAGCACCGGACAGGGAGAGACCCAGTACTTC. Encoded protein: CASSTGQGETQYF.

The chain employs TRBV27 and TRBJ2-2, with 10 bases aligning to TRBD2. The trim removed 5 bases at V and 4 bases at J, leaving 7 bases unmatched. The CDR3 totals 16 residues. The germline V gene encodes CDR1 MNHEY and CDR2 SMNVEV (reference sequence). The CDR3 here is CASSALAGVITGELFF. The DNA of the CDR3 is TGTGCCAGCAGTGCGCTAGCGGGGGTTATCACCGGGGAGCTGTTTTTT.

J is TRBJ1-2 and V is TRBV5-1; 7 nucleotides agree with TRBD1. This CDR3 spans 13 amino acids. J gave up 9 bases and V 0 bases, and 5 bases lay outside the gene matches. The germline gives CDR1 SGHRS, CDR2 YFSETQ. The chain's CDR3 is CASSLGRTGRYTF. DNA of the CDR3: TGCGCCAGCAGCTTGGGGAGGACAGGACGCTACACCTTC.

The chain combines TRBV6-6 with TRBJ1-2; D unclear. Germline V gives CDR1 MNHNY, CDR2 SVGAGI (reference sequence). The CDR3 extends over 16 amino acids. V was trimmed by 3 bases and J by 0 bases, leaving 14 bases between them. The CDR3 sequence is CASSYMATAPNYGYTF. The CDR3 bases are TGTGCCAGCAGTTATATGGCTACAGCCCCTAACTATGGCTACACCTTC.